A selection of T cell receptor beta chains follows, all from one sample in a study of T cell responses to AZD1222 COVID-19 vaccine. The protocol was immunoSEQ multiplex PCR, while the TCRdb copy is restricted to in-frame clones and leaves out a portion. Among more than 150,000 clones listed, approximately 94% were seen once. Material: peripheral blood, obtained 28 days after the second AZD1222 dose. All receptors derive from an adult who received the AZD1222 COVID-19 vaccine. CDR3s include the opening cysteine and the closing phenylalanine or tryptophan.

TRBV19 CASSRDSYGYTF
TRBV28 CASSYPYQPQHF
TRBV6-6 CASSSAEGALADTQYF
TRBV13 CASSPGFQSTYNEQFF
TRBV7-2 CASSPGLAGRTDTQYF
TRBV10-3 CAISEPGLGDEQFF
TRBV7-2 CASSRDDSPLHF
TRBV27 CASSTSIYEQYF
TRBV7-8 CASSLFESRTENSPLHF
TRBV3-1/TRBV3-2 CASSQDLDEQYF
TRBV7-6 CASSSNKNTEAFF
TRBV4-3 CASSQDLVGWGSNQPQHF
TRBV7-2 CASSPPGLAVYNEQFF
TRBV5-1 CASSPSGRGTYNEQFF
TRBV7-9 CASSFKLAGIYNEQFF
TRBV4-1 CASSQEGAYGYTF
TRBV2 CASADTTNGKLFF
TRBV27 CASSFLGLNEAFF
TRBV7-8 CASSLSSGTGIVAYEQYF
TRBV5-1 CASSAEGYTEAFF
TRBV2 CASSRGHSNQPQHF
TRBV5-1 CASSLVQGDGYGYTF
TRBV3-1/TRBV3-2 CASSQEVRLIRTDTQYF
TRBV19 CASSIMIRTVYNQPQHF
TRBV19 CASSRGETQYF
TRBV6-5 CASRRGAGNTEAFF
TRBV10-3 CAIKGSVDTEAFF
TRBV5-4 CASSLGTGMYGYTF
TRBV12-3/TRBV12-4 CASRGVGTEAFF
TRBV5-1 CAGRGTSAISGRANVLTF
TRBV19 CASSRGGFAEKLFF
TRBV7-3 CASSRDHSYEQYF
TRBV25-1 CASSDEASLNYGYTF
TRBV4-3 CASSHTGYKNIQYF
TRBV4-2 CASSQVGTSGRSLGEQYF
TRBV28 CASRSRTGTSGRVDNEQFF
TRBV19 CASSITAGTGRFSRETQYF
TRBV9 CASSALYTGELFF
TRBV7-9 CASSSTSGPYNEQFF
TRBV19 CASSDRAQGSLHF
TRBV28 CASNSLNTGELFF
TRBV19 CASSIPVHNSPLHF
TRBV6-5 CASSFGGGASDYTF
TRBV10-3 CATEGPTEAFF
TRBV4-1 CASSQDQGVTQPQHF
TRBV25-1 CASSVGSGTGRYEQYF